The source of this T cell receptor beta chain is a study of T cells after yellow fever vaccination. Study outcomes and limitations: Among all clonotypes, a small share was observed in both CD4 and CD8 compartments. Weaker in magnitude, the secondary response showed a faster peak on day 5 versus 15. Booster sampling recovered most clones from primary vaccination (around 97% CD4, around 90% CD8).

Germline V lookup: CDR1 LGHNA, CDR2 YSLEER. V lost 0 bases to trimming and J lost 8 bases; unmatched junction nucleotides: 11. CDR3 length equals 18 residues. It was through 5'RACE template switching that TCR cDNA was made, with a universal primer site and UMIs added. From the 5' RACE reads, TCRdb called clonotypes with MiXCR, one entry per CDR3 protein. In the table there are about 330,000 distinct CDR3 sequences, roughly 4.3% of which are singletons. The sample holds a few counts of this clonotype. What it binds is unknown. Sequenced material: PBMCs, taken 5 days after the yellow fever booster vaccination. The sequence derives from a man younger than 30 who received the YFV17D yellow fever vaccine. V and J are TRBV4-3 and TRBJ2-2, with 11 bases identical to TRBD2. The CDR3 sequence is CASSQDSASGGWQGELFF. The CDR3 nucleotides read TGCGCCAGCAGCCAAGATTCGGCTAGCGGGGGGTGGCAGGGGGAGCTGTTTTTT.